This T cell receptor beta chain is drawn from a study of blood T cell repertoires in COVID-19. CDR3 length equals 14 residues. Germline assignment: CDR1 SGHAT and CDR2 FQNNGV. The V and J ends lost 5 bases and 0 bases respectively, with 5 bases between them. Source study methods: Scientists estimated how many nucleated cells there were by amplifying reference gene primers. Assay: immunoSEQ multiplex PCR; the TCRdb copy retains only in-frame clones and omits some. V and J calls and clone size follow that table, whereas D and trimming were derived from the DNA. The repertoire holds 200,000 to 300,000 clones, with 70% to 90% as singletons.

The sample comprised PBMCs or T cells enriched from blood (not recorded which). The rearrangement joins TRBV11-2 to TRBJ2-6, with D hard to call. The sequence came from a woman aged 35 to 49 with acute COVID-19. CDR3 coding DNA: TGTGCCAGCAGCCCCTCCTCTGGGGCCAACGTCCTGACTTTC. It yields the protein CASSPSSGANVLTF.